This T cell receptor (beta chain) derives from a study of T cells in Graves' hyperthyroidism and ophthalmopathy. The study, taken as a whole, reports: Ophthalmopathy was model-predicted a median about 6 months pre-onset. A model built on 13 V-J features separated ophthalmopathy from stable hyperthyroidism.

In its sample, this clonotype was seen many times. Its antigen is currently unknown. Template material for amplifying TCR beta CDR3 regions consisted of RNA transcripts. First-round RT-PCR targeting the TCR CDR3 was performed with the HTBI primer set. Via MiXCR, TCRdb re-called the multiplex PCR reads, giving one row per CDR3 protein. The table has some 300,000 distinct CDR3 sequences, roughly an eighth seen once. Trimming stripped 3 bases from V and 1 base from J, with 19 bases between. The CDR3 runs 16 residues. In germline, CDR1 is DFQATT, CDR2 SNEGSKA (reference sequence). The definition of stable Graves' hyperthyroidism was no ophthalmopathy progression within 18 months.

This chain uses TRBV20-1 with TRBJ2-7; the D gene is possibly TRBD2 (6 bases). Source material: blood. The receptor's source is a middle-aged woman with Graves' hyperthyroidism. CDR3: CSARSLANLRSYEQYF. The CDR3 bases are TGCAGTGCTAGGTCCCTAGCGAATCTGAGATCCTACGAGCAGTACTTC.